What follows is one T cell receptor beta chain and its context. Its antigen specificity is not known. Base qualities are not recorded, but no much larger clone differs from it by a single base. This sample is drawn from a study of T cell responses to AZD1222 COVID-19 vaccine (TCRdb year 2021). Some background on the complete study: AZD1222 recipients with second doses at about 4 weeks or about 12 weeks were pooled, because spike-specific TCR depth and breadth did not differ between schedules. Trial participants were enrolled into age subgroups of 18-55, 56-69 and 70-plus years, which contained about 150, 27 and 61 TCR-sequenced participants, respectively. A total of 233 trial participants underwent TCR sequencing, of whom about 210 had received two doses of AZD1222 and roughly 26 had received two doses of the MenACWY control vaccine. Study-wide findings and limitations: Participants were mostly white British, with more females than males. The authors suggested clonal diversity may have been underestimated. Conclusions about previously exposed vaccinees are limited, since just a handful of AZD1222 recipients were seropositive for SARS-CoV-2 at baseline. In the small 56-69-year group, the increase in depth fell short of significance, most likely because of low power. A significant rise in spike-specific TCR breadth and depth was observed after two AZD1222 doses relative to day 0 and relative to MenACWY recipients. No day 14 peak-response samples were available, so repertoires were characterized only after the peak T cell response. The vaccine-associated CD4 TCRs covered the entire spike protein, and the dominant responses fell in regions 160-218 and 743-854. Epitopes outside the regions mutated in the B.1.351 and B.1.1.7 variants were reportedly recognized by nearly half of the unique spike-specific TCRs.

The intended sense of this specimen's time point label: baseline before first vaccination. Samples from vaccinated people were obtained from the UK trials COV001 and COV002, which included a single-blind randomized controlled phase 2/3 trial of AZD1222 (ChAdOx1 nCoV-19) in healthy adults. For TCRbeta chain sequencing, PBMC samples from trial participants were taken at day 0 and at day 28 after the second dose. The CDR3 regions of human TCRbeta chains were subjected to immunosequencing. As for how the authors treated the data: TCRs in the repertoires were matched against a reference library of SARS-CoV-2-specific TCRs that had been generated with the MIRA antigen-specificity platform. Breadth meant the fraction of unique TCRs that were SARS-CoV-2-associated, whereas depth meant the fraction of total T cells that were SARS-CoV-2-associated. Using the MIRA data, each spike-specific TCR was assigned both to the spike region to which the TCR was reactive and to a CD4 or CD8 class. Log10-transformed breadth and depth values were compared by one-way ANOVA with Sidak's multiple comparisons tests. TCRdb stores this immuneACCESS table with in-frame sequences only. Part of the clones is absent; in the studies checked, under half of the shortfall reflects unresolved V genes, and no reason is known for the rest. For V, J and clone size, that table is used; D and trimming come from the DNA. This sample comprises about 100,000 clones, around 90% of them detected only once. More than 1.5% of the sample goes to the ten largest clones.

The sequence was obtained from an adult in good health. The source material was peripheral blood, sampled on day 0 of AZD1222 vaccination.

Read as DNA, the sequence is TGTGCCAGCTCACCACCGTGGGGGTCCGGTAACACTGAAGCTTTCTTT. Its protein reads: CASSPPWGSGNTEAFF. In this chain, TRBV18 is recombined with TRBJ1-1, and perhaps TRBD1 as D gene, on 5 matching bases. The CDR3 goes from the cysteine to the phenylalanine over 16 residues. The entry retains the CDR3 DNA only, 48 bases that are in frame from base 1. The V and J ends are trimmed by 0 bases and 2 bases, leaving 13 bases between them. For CDR1 and CDR2, the germline V gene lists KGHSH and LQKENI.